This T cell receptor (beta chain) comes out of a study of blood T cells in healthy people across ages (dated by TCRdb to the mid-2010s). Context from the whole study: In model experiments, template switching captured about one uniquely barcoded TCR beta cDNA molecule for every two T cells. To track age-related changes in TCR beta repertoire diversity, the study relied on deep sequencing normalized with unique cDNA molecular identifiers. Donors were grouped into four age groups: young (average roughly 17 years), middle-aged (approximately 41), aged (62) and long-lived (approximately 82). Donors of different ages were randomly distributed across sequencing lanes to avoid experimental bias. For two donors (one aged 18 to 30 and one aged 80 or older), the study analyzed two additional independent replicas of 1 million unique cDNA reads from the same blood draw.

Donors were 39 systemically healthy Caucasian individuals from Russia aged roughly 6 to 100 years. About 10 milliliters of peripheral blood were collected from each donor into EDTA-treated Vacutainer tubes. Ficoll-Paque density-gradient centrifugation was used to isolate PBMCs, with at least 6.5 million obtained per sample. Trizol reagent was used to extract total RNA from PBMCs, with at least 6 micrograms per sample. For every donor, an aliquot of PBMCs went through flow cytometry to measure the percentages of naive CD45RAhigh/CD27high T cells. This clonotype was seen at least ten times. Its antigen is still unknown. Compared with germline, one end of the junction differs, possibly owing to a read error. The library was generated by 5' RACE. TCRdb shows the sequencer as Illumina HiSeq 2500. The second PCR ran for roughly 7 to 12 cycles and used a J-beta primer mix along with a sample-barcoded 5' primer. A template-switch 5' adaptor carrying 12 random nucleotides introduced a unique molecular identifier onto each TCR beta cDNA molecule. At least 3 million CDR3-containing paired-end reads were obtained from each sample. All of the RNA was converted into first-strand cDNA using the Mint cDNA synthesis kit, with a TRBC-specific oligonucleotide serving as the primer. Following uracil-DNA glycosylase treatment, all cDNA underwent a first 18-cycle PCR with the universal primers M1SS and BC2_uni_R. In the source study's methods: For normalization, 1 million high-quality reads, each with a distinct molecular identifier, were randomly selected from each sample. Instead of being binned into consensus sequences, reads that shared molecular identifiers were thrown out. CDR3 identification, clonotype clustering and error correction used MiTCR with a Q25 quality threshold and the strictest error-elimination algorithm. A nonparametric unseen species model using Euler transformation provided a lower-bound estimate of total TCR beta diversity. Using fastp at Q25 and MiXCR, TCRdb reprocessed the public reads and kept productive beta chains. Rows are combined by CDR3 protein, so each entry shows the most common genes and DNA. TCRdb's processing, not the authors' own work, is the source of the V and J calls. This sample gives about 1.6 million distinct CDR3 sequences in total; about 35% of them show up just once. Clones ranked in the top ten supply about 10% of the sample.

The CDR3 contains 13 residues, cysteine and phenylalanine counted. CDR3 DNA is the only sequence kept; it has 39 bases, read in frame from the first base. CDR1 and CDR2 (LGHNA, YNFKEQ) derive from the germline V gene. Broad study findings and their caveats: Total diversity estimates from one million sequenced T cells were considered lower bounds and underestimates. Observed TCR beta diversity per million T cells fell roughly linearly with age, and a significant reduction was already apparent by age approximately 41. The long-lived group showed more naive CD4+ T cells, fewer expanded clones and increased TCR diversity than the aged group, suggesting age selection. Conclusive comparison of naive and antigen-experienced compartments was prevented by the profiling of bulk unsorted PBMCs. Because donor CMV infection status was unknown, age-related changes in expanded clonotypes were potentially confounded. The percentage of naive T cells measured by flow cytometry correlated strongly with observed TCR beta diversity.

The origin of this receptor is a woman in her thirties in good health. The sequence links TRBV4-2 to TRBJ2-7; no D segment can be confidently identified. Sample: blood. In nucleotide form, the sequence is TGCGCCAGCAGCCAAGACGGAATCTACGAGCAGTACTTC. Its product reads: CASSQDGIYEQYF.